Shown below are 25 T cell receptor beta chains from a single sample sequenced in a study of shared clonotypes between healthy human individuals. TCRdb keeps only in-frame clones here, not all; method: immunoSEQ multiplex PCR. The repertoire holds millions of clones, with about 95% as singletons. Positively selected for CCR7, the CD45RO-negative cells used as naive CD8 cells excluded terminally differentiated effector memory CD45RA+ cells. Sequencing was performed on naive CD8+ T cells sorted from blood. The origin of the receptors is a man between 18 and 29 years old in good health.

The chain is built from TRBV28 and TRBJ1-3; D is uncertain. The CDR3 consists of 13 residues. Germline loops: CDR1 MDHEN, CDR2 SYDVKM. V lost 8 bases to trimming and J lost 0 bases, with 8 bases between them. CDR3 in amino acids: CASWTDSGNTIYF. The CDR3 nucleotides are TGTGCCAGCTGGACTGACTCTGGAAACACCATATATTTT.

The chain has TRBV7-9 and TRBJ2-5, with TRBD1 as a possible D gene (5 bases). This CDR3 contains 15 residues. Trimming shortened V by 1 base and J by 5 bases, and 14 bases separated the two germline ends. CDR1 is SEHNR, CDR2 FQNEAQ, per germline (reference sequence). The CDR3 region is CASSLEPDSQETQYF. CDR3 in DNA: TGTGCCAGCAGCTTAGAACCAGACAGCCAGGAGACCCAGTACTTC.

Concerning this clone: Distinct nucleotide sequences in the sample also encode this CDR3. The chain combines TRBV27 with TRBJ1-5, with 7 nucleotides matching TRBD1. CDR3 length: 14 residues. CDR1 is MNHEY, CDR2 SMNVEV, per germline (reference sequence). Trimming removed 6 bases from V and 4 bases from J; junction bases left unmatched: 6. For the CDR3, the DNA is TGTGCCAGCAGCTCGACAGGGTCGAATCAGCCCCAGCATTTT. It encodes CASSSTGSNQPQHF.

The chain combines TRBV10-3 with TRBJ1-3; the D is unclear. Looked up from germline, CDR1 is ENHRY and CDR2 is SYGVKD. The ends were cut back, 10 bases at V and 2 bases at J, with 12 bases in the middle. There are 13 residues in the CDR3. The CDR3 loop reads CATLAGTGNTIYF. In DNA form, the CDR3 reads TGTGCCACCCTGGCCGGGACTGGAAACACCATATATTTT.

This chain joins TRBV7-8 and TRBJ2-3; TRBD2 might be the D (6 bases). The CDR3 spans 17 residues. Germline V gene lookup returns CDR1 SGHVS and CDR2 FQNEAQ. V gave up 2 bases and J gave up 2 bases, with 17 bases separating them. The DNA for the CDR3 is TGTGCCAGCAGCTTACCACGTAGCGGACCTCCCACAGATACGCAGTATTTT. Its translation: CASSLPRSGPPTDTQYF.

V and J are TRBV27 and TRBJ1-2; D possibly corresponds to TRBD1 (6 bases). Germline CDR1 reads MNHEY; CDR2 reads SMNVEV (reference sequence). Trimming left V 4 bases short and J 8 bases short, with 14 bases between. The CDR3 extends over 13 amino acids. CDR3 in amino acids: CASSSQGTLGYTF. The CDR3 DNA follows: TGTGCCAGCAGTTCCCAGGGGACTTTGGGCTACACCTTC.

This chain uses TRBV5-1 with TRBJ1-2; maybe TRBD1 (5 bases). Germline-derived CDR1 and CDR2 are SGHRS and YFSETQ. The germline V and J ends were trimmed by 1 base and 4 bases, with 20 bases remaining between them. The CDR3 spans 17 residues. This CDR3 is CASSLTPESGVGYGYTF. DNA of the CDR3: TGCGCCAGCAGCTTGACACCCGAATCGGGGGTTGGCTATGGCTACACCTTC. The entire variable domain, with the rest obtained from reference TRBV5-1 and TRBJ1-2, is as follows: KAGVTQTPRYLIKTRGQQVTLSCSPISGHRSVSWYQQTPGQGLQFLFEYFSETQRNKGNFPGRFSGRQFSNSRSEMNVSTLELGDSALYLCASSLTPESGVGYGYTFGSGTRLTVV.

V is TRBV13 and J is TRBJ2-2; TRBD1 matches 9 bases. This CDR3 is built from 14 residues. CDR1 is PRHDT, CDR2 FYEKMQ, per germline (reference sequence). V lost 7 bases and J lost 5; bases outside the gene matches: 5. The CDR3 sequence is CASIHRGQTGELFF. For the CDR3, the DNA is TGTGCCAGCATCCACAGGGGGCAAACCGGGGAGCTGTTTTTT.

The chain recombines TRBV18 with TRBJ2-1; D tentatively fits TRBD1 or TRBD2 (5 bases each). Germline-derived CDR1 and CDR2 are KGHSH and LQKENI. The CDR3 sequence is 16 residues long. Trimming removed 1 base from V and 4 bases from J, with 14 bases in between. The CDR3 reads CASSPRDAEGYNEQFF. In nucleotides, the CDR3 is TGTGCCAGCTCACCACGGGACGCCGAAGGGTACAATGAGCAGTTCTTC. Drawing the rest from reference TRBV18 and TRBJ2-1, the complete variable domain is NAGVMQNPRHLVRRRGQEARLRCSPMKGHSHVYWYRQLPEEGLKFMVYLQKENIIDESGMPKERFSAEFPKEGPSILRIQQVVRGDSAAYFCASSPRDAEGYNEQFFGPGTRLTVL.

The CDR3 spells CASSEMNTEAFF. The CDR3, as DNA: TGTGCCAGCAGCGAGATGAACACTGAAGCTTTCTTT. The V gene is TRBV7-2, the J gene TRBJ1-1; no firm D call. The CDR3 has 12 amino acids. V lost 5 bases, J lost 0 bases, and 4 bases lay in between. The germline gives CDR1 SGHTA, CDR2 FQGNSA.

This chain joins TRBV29-1 and TRBJ1-1; tentative D call: TRBD1 (5 bases). The CDR3 covers 13 residues. Germline-derived CDR1 and CDR2 are SQVTM and ANQGSEA. Trimming pared 3 bases from V and 4 bases from J, leaving 12 bases between. CDR3 DNA sequence: TGCAGCGTTGATCGCAGGGCCGGCACTGAAGCTTTCTTT. The encoded protein is CSVDRRAGTEAFF.

A single count supports this clone. The chain joins TRBV29-1 to TRBJ2-3; TRBD2 is a possible D gene (5 bases). Germline V gene lookup returns CDR1 SQVTM and CDR2 ANQGSEA. Trimming took off 6 bases at V and 6 bases at J, with 13 bases between the two ends. The CDR3 sequence is 12 residues long. This CDR3 reads CSVEGNADTQYF. In DNA, the CDR3 is TGCAGCGTCGAGGGAAATGCGGATACGCAGTATTTT.

V and J are TRBV4-1 and TRBJ2-7, with no clear D. Germline V gene data show CDR1 as MGHRA and CDR2 as YSYEKL. The V gene lost 0 bases and the J gene lost 5 bases, with 5 bases spanning the gap. CDR3 length: 12 amino acids. The CDR3 DNA sequence: TGCGCCAGCAGCCAAGATGAGAACGAGCAGTACTTC. It encodes CASSQDENEQYF.

The genes are TRBV7-9 and TRBJ2-1; weak D call: TRBD1 (5 bases). Germline values: CDR1 SEHNR, CDR2 FQNEAQ (reference sequence). The V end was cut by 3 bases, the J end by 7 bases, with 19 bases between. This CDR3 spans 16 amino acids. The CDR3 loop reads CASSFGAAVLQNEQFF. The DNA of the CDR3 is TGTGCCAGCAGCTTTGGGGCGGCGGTTTTGCAGAATGAGCAGTTCTTC. Full variable domain (remainder filled in from reference TRBV7-9 and TRBJ2-1): DTGVSQNPRHKITKRGQNVTFRCDPISEHNRLYWYRQTLGQGPEFLTYFQNEAQLEKSRLLSDRFSAERPKGSFSTLEIQRTEQGDSAMYLCASSFGAAVLQNEQFFGPGTRLTVL.

This chain joins TRBV6-5 and TRBJ2-7, with D tentatively TRBD2 (5 bases). CDR1 and CDR2 (germline): MNHEY, SVGAGI. The CDR3 has 11 residues. V lost 6 bases, J lost 5 bases, and 8 bases lay in between. This CDR3 reads CASRKRDEQYF. CDR3 coding DNA: TGTGCCAGCAGAAAGAGGGACGAGCAGTACTTC.

This clone was picked up one time. The CDR3 here is CASSINYRTGGDNYGYTF. The CDR3 coding sequence is TGCGCCAGCAGCATTAATTACCGGACAGGGGGCGATAACTATGGCTACACCTTC. The chain recombines TRBV5-1 with TRBJ1-2, with 11 bases lining up with TRBD1. CDR3 size: 18 residues. The V and J ends lost 4 bases and 1 base, in that order; junction bases with no gene match: 12. Germline assignment: CDR1 SGHRS and CDR2 YFSETQ.

This clone was detected only once. The CDR3 nucleotides read TGCGCCAGCAGCCAAGAGGGGGGATTAATCTCTGGAAACACCATATATTTT. This encodes CASSQEGGLISGNTIYF. The chain couples TRBV4-1 to TRBJ1-3; a weak D match, TRBD1 (5 bases). This CDR3 spans 17 amino acids. Germline values: CDR1 MGHRA, CDR2 YSYEKL. V was trimmed by 0 bases and J by 0 bases, leaving 12 bases between them.

The V call is TRBV27, the J call TRBJ2-7, with 7 bases fitting TRBD1. The CDR3 is 16 amino acids. The ends lost 0 bases at V and 0 bases at J; junction bases unmatched: 5. Germline V CDR1 and CDR2: MNHEY, SMNVEV (reference sequence). CDR3 nucleotides: TGTGCCAGCAGTTTATCAAACGAGGGGGCCTCCTACGAGCAGTACTTC. This encodes CASSLSNEGASYEQYF.

J is TRBJ2-3 and V is TRBV7-9; no clear D. Deletions cut 2 bases from V and 2 bases from J, with 5 bases between. Germline CDR1 reads SEHNR; CDR2 reads FQNEAQ (reference sequence). The CDR3 runs 13 residues. For the CDR3, the DNA is TGTGCCAGCAGCTTACAGGCCACAGATACGCAGTATTTT. Translating gives CASSLQATDTQYF.

This clone was seen repeatedly, ten times or more. The CDR3, as DNA: TGCGCCAGCAGCCAAGTTTACACCGAGAACACTGAAGCTTTCTTT. Amino acid sequence: CASSQVYTENTEAFF. This rearrangement joins TRBV4-3 to TRBJ1-1; no clear D gene. V was trimmed by 1 base and J by 1 base, leaving 10 bases between them. The germline V gene encodes CDR1 LGHNA and CDR2 YSLEER. The CDR3 has 15 residues.

The genes are TRBV2 and TRBJ2-7; 11 positions match TRBD1. The junction had 5 bases not matched to a gene; V was cut back by 10 bases and J by 3 bases. Per germline, CDR1 SNHLY and CDR2 FYNNEI. The CDR3 has 13 amino acids. The CDR3 coding sequence is TGTGCCAAGGGACAGGGGGTCGACTACGAGCAGTACTTC. Amino acid sequence: CAKGQGVDYEQYF.

Concerning this clone itself: One junction end disagrees with the germline gene, perhaps due to a read error. V is TRBV7-7 and J is TRBJ2-7, with D possibly TRBD2 on 6 matching bases. Germline V gives CDR1 SSHAT, CDR2 FNYEAQ (reference sequence). This CDR3 comprises 14 residues. The CDR3 DNA reads TGTGCTAGCAGTCCGAGACTAGACTCCTACGAGCAGTACTTC. Protein: CASSPRLDSYEQYF.

This clone was seen a single time. The rearrangement joins TRBV2 to TRBJ1-2, with TRBD1 identical over 8 bases. The CDR3 totals 12 residues. CDR1 is SNHLY and CDR2 is FYNNEI in the germline V gene. Germline trimming cut 10 bases from V and 4 bases from J; bases unmatched to any gene: 5. The DNA for the CDR3 is TGTGCCAAACCGACAGGGGCCTATGGCTACACCTTC. This sequence encodes CAKPTGAYGYTF. The full variable domain, with the rest looked up from reference TRBV2 and TRBJ1-2, is EPEVTQTPSHQVTQMGQEVILRCVPISNHLYFYWYRQILGQKVEFLVSFYNNEISEKSEIFDDQFSVERPDGSNFTLKIRSTKLEDSAMYFCAKPTGAYGYTFGSGTRLTVV.

With regard to this clone: Other DNA sequences in the sample encode the same CDR3. V gene TRBV5-4 combines with J gene TRBJ2-7; D possibly uses TRBD1 or TRBD2 (5 bases each). The germline V and J ends were trimmed by 2 bases and 0 bases, with 9 bases remaining between them. Germline V gene data show CDR1 as SGHNT and CDR2 as YYREEE (reference sequence). This CDR3 is 14 amino acids long. This CDR3 reads CASSFGGSSYEQYF. The CDR3 DNA reads as TGTGCCAGCAGCTTTGGGGGAAGCTCCTACGAGCAGTACTTC.

The chain has TRBV29-1 and TRBJ2-1; 7 nucleotides align to TRBD1. CDR1 and CDR2 (germline): SQVTM, ANQGSEA. Trimming took 3 bases from V and 4 from J; bases not matched to a gene: 9. CDR3 length: 15 amino acids. The CDR3, as DNA: TGCAGCGTTGAGGGGACGGAGGACAGGTACAATGAGCAGTTCTTC. Its protein product is CSVEGTEDRYNEQFF.